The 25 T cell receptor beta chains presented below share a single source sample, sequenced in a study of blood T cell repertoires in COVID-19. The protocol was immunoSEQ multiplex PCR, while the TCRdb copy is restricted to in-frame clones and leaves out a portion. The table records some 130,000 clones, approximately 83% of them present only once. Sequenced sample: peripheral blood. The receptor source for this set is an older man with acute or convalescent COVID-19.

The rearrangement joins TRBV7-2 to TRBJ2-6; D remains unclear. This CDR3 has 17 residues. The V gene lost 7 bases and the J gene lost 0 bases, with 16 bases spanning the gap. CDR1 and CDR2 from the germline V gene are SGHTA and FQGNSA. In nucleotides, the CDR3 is TGTGCCAGCACCCTACGGCAGGCCAGCTCTGGGGCCAACGTCCTGACTTTC. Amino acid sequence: CASTLRQASSGANVLTF.

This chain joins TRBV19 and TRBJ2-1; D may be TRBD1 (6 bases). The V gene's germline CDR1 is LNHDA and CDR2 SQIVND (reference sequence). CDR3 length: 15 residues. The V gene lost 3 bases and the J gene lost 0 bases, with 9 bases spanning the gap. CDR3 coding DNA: TGTGCCAGTAGTATCGCCAGGGGCTCCTACAATGAGCAGTTCTTC. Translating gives CASSIARGSYNEQFF.

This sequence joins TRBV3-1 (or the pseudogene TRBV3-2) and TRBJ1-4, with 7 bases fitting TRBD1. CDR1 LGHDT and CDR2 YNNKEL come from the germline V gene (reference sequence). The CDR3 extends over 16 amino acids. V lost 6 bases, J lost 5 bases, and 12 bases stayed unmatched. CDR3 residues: CASSQGVLLKNEKLFF. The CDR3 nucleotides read TGTGCCAGCAGTCAGGGGGTCCTATTGAAGAATGAAAAACTGTTTTTT.

CDR3 residues: CASSSRTSGDRDTQYF. The CDR3 bases are TGCGCCAGCAGCTCACGGACTAGCGGGGACAGAGATACGCAGTATTTT. The chain employs TRBV5-1 and TRBJ2-3, with 12 bases identical to TRBD2. Germline CDR1 is SGHRS and CDR2 is YFSETQ. The CDR3 loop spans 16 amino acids. The trim removed 3 bases at V and 5 bases at J, leaving 7 bases unmatched.

The CDR3 spells CASGFQGTDTQYF. CDR3 bases: TGTGCTAGTGGTTTCCAGGGAACAGATACGCAGTATTTT. The chain uses TRBV12-5 and TRBJ2-3; maybe TRBD1 (5 bases). This CDR3 region has 13 residues. V gave up 3 bases and J gave up 3 bases, with 7 bases separating them. CDR1 and CDR2 (germline): LGHNT, FRNRAP. Variable domain in full (rest from reference TRBV12-5 and TRBJ2-3): DARVTQTPRHKVTEMGQEVTMRCQPILGHNTVFWYRQTMMQGLELLAYFRNRAPLDDSGMPKDRFSAEMPDATLATLKIQPSEPRDSAVYFCASGFQGTDTQYFGPGTRLTVL.

CDR3 loop: CASSYAEAGVEQFF. DNA of the CDR3: TGTGCCAGCAGTTACGCGGAAGCGGGAGTCGAGCAGTTCTTC. The rearrangement joins TRBV6-6 to TRBJ2-1; 8 bases agree with TRBD2. The CDR3 contains 14 residues. Trimming removed 2 bases from V and 10 bases from J; junction bases left unmatched: 7. In germline, CDR1 is MNHNY, CDR2 SVGAGI (reference sequence).

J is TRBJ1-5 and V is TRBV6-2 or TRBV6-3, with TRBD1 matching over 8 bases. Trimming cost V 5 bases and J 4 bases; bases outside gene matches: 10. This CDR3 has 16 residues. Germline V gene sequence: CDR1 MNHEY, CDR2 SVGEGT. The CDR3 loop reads CASSPQGARVNQPQHF. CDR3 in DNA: TGTGCCAGCAGTCCCCAGGGGGCGCGTGTTAATCAGCCCCAGCATTTT.

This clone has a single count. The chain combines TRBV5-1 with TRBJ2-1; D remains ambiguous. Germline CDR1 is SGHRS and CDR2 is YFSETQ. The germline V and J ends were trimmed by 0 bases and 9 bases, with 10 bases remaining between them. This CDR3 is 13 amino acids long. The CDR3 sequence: CASSLEPEVEQFF. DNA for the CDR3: TGCGCCAGCAGCTTGGAGCCTGAAGTTGAGCAGTTCTTC.

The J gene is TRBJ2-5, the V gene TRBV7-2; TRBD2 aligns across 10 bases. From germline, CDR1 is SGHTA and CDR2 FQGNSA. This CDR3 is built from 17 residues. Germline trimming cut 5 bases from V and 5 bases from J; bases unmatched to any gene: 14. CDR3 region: CASSPAAASGSPETQYF. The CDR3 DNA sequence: TGTGCCAGCAGCCCCGCCGCAGCTAGCGGGAGTCCTGAGACCCAGTACTTC.

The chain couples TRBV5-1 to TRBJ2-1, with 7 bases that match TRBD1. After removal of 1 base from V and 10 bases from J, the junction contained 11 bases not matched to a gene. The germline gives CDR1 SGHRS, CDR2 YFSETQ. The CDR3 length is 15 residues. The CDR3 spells CASSLLPGGPGEQFF. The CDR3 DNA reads TGCGCCAGCAGCTTGCTGCCAGGGGGTCCAGGAGAGCAGTTCTTC.

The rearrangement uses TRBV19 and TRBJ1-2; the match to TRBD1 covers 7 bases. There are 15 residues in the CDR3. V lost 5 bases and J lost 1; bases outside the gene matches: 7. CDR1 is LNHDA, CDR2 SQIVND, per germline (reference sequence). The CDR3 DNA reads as TGTGCCAGTAGTGTCTCCTGGGACAGTAACTATGGCTACACCTTC. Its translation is CASSVSWDSNYGYTF.

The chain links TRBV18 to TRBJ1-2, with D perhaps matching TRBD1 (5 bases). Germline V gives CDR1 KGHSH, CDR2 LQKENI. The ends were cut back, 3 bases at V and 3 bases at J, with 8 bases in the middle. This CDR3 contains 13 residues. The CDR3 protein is CASSPATDYGYTF. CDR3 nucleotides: TGTGCCAGCTCACCGGCGACAGACTATGGCTACACCTTC.

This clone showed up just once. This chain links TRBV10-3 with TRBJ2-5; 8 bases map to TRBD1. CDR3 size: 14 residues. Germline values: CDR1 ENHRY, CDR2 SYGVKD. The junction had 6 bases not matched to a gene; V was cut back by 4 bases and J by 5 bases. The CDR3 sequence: CAISADRGWETQYF. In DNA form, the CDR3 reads TGTGCCATCAGTGCCGACAGGGGTTGGGAGACCCAGTACTTC.

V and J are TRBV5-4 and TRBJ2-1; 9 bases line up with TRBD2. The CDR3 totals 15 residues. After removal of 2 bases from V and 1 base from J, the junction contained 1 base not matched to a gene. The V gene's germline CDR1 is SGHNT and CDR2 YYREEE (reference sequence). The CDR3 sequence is CASSFTSGSYNEQFF. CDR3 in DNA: TGTGCCAGCAGCTTCACTAGCGGGTCCTACAATGAGCAGTTCTTC.

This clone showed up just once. This CDR3 reads CASSRGEEGYTF. Here the CDR3 DNA reads TGTGCCAGCAGTAGAGGGGAGGAGGGCTACACCTTC. V usage is TRBV11-3 and J usage is TRBJ1-2; possible D gene TRBD1, 5 bases. Trimming stripped 6 bases from V and 8 bases from J, with 13 bases between. Germline assignment: CDR1 SGHNT and CDR2 YENEEA. The CDR3 runs 12 residues.

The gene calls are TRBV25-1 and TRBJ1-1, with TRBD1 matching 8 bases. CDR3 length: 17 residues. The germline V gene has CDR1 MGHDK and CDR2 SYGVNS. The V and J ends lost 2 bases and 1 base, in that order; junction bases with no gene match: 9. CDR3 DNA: TGTGCCAGCAGTGAAAGGGGGTGGACAGGGCGGAACACTGAAGCTTTCTTT. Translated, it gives CASSERGWTGRNTEAFF.

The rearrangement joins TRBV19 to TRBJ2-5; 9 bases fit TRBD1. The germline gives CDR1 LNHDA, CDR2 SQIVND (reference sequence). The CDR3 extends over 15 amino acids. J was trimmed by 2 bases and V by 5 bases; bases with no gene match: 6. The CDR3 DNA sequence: TGTGCCAGTAGTTCACAGGGGGCGAGTCAAGAGACCCAGTACTTC. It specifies CASSSQGASQETQYF. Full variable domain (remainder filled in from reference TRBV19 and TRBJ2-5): DGGITQSPKYLFRKEGQNVTLSCEQNLNHDAMYWYRQDPGQGLRLIYYSQIVNDFQKGDIAEGYSVSREKKESFPLTVTSAQKNPTAFYLCASSSQGASQETQYFGPGTRLLVL.

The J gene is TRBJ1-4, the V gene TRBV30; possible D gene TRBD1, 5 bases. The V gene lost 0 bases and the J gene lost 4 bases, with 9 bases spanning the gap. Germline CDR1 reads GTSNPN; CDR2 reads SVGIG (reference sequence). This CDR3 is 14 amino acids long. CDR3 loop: CAWSVQAVNEKLFF. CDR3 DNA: TGTGCCTGGAGTGTACAGGCAGTTAATGAAAAACTGTTTTTT.

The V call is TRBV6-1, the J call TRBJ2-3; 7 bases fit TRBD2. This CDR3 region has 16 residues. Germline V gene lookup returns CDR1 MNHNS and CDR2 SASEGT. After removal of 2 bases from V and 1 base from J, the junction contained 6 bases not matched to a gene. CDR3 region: CASSEWGGGGTDTQYF. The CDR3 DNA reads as TGTGCCAGCAGTGAATGGGGGGGAGGGGGCACAGATACGCAGTATTTT.

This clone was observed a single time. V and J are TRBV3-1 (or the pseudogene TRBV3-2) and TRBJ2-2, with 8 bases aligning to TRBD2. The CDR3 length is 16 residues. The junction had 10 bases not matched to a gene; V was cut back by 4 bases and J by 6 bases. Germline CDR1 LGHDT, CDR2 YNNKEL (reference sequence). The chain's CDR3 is CASSPTAGGAAGELFF. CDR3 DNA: TGTGCCAGCAGCCCCACGGCGGGGGGCGCGGCCGGGGAGCTGTTTTTT.

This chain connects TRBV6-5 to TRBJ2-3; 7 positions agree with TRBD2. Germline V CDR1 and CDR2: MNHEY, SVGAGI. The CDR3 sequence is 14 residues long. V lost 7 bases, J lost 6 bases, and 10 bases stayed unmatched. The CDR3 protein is CASTTRGDGDTQYF. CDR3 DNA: TGTGCCAGCACCACCCGGGGGGACGGCGATACGCAGTATTTT.

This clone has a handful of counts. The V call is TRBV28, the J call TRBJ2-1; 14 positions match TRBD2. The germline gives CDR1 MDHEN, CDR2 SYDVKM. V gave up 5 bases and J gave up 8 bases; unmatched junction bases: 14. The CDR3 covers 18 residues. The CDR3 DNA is TGTGCCAGCAGTCTCAGGGTTGGGACTAGCGGGAGAGGGTATGAGCAGTTCTTC. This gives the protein CASSLRVGTSGRGYEQFF. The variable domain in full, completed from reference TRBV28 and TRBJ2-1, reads DVKVTQSSRYLVKRTGEKVFLECVQDMDHENMFWYRQDPGLGLRLIYFSYDVKMKEKGDIPEGYSVSREKKERFSLILESASTNQTSMYLCASSLRVGTSGRGYEQFFGPGTRLTVL.

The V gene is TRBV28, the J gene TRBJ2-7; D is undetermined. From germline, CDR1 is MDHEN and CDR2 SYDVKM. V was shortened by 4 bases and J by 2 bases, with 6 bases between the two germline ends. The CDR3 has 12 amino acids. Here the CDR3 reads CASSSQTYEQYF. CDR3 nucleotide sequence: TGTGCCAGCAGTTCCCAAACCTACGAGCAGTACTTC. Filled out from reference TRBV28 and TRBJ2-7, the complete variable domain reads DVKVTQSSRYLVKRTGEKVFLECVQDMDHENMFWYRQDPGLGLRLIYFSYDVKMKEKGDIPEGYSVSREKKERFSLILESASTNQTSMYLCASSSQTYEQYFGPGTRLTVT.

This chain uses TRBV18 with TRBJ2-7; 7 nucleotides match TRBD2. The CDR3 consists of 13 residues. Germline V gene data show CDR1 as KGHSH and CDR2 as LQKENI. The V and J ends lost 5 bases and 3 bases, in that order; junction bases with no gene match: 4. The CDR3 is CASSESGNYEQYF. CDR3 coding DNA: TGTGCCAGCTCAGAGAGCGGGAACTACGAGCAGTACTTC.

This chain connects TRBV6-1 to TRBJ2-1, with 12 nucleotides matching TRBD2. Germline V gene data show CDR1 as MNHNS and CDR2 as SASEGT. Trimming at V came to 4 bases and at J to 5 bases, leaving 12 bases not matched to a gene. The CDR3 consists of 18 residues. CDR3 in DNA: TGTGCCAGCAGTGGCGGACTAGCGGGGCCCCCTACCCACAATGAGCAGTTCTTC. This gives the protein CASSGGLAGPPTHNEQFF.